This T cell receptor (beta chain) appears in the sequencing data of a study of T cells in women clearing cervical HPV infection (dated by TCRdb to about 2018). Study-level background: The cases were 25 to 30 women with histologically confirmed HPV16-related CIN3 or worse, and 2 of these cases were invasive cancers. The approximately 25 controls were women who cleared a single incident HPV16 infection within 12 months without developing precancer or cancer. Blood from cases was drawn at the visit where the lesion was first identified, while blood from controls was drawn once the infection was no longer detected. Among cases, blood sampling occurred a median of roughly 160 days after lesion detection, with an interquartile range of roughly 90 to 230 days. Because only a few women had HLA typing data, the possibility that HLA type acted as a confounder could not be ruled out. An exploratory proof-of-principle case-control study, nested within the Guanacaste HPV Natural History Study in Costa Rica, was conducted to compare TCR repertoires across cervical HPV16 outcomes. Cases were matched to controls by age within five years and by the year the sample was collected. Cases had a median age of 34 years and controls had a median age of around 40, with no significant differences in baseline characteristics. The parent cohort enrolled 8,500 to 13,000 women aged 18 or older in Guanacaste, Costa Rica, during about 1992 to 1995 and followed them for approximately 7 years. As quality controls, five blinded duplicates were added to each group, bringing the total to about 60 samples made up of around 50 participants and approximately 10 replicates.

V is cut by 6 bases and J by 2 bases, and the space between the germline ends is 14 bases. The germline V gene (reference sequence) specifies LNHDA as CDR1 and SQIVND as CDR2. CDR3 length: 15 amino acids, cysteine to phenylalanine. Of the CDR3's DNA, 36 bases were read; they are in frame from base 1. Concerning this clone itself: Its antigen has not been determined. The CDR3 extends 3 residues past the end of the read, so its final part is completed from the germline J gene.

Points the paper makes about the study in general: Lower TRBV6-7 relative abundance was observed in cases than in controls (about 0.1% versus 0.15%; Bonferroni P = 0.0008). Across sequencing depths, CIN3+ cases showed significantly higher TCR repertoire richness than controls, but evenness did not differ between the groups. Cases were distinguished from controls with an estimated AUC of about 0.78 by random forest classifiers combining richness and V gene abundances. Because T-cell numbers per sample were unknown, differences in richness could reflect varying T-cell content rather than repertoire biology. Because of the cross-sectional design, the study could not determine whether the associations came before infection or resulted from infection, and neither effector/memory subsets nor HPV-specific T cells were isolated.

TCR beta CDR3 regions were amplified by multiplex PCR from an average of roughly 1,200 ng genomic DNA per sample using the immunoSEQ assay. To correct primer bias, the assay used a complete synthetic TCR repertoire to set an amplification baseline. The amplicons were sequenced using the Illumina platform. Under the source paper's analysis protocol: Error correction of the sequences involved clustering with frequency ratios plus a modified nearest-neighbor algorithm, after which the sequences were analyzed in the immunoSEQ Analyzer using IMGT gene definitions. At each rarefaction depth, TCR richness and evenness were averaged across 20 rarefaction repeats, and any sample with fewer sequences than the depth was left out. Wilcoxon rank sum tests with FDR correction were used to compare relative abundances of V, D and J genes between the groups. Blinded duplicates gave an intraclass correlation of around 95% for TCR richness and an average of 76.4% across 66 gene segments. The table was pulled from immuneACCESS by TCRdb, which kept in-frame rearrangements only. Such tables lose some clones; where checked, under half of the loss comes from unresolved V genes, and the rest has no known cause. That table furnishes V, J and clone size, whereas the DNA furnished D and trimming. The sample's table covers 15,000 or so clones. The ten largest clones add up to roughly 10% of the sample.

Every participant had a single incident cervical HPV16 infection, and women with prevalent HPV16 infections were excluded. Cervical HPV DNA was detected with MY09/MY11 PCR, and genotyping was done by dot-blot hybridization. Fifteen mL of heparinized blood were centrifuged, and the buffy coat was aliquoted, frozen at -30°C, then stored at -80°C. QIAGEN kits were used to extract genomic DNA from the buffy coat specimens. The TCR was taken from a woman aged 18 to 69 with a cervical HPV16 infection that either progressed to CIN3+ or cleared (not recorded which). Sequencing input: blood buffy coat. The chain is made from TRBV19 and TRBJ1-5, with an unclear D gene assignment. CDR3 DNA (partial): TGTGCCAGTAGGGAATATTCGGGTGGCAATCAGCCC. It translates to CASREYSGGNQP. The CDR3 in its entirety is CASREYSGGNQPQHF.